Listed below are T cell receptor beta chains from one sample, sequenced in a study of T cell responses to AZD1222 COVID-19 vaccine. Using immunoSEQ multiplex PCR, the repertoire was profiled, and TCRdb retains in-frame clones only, with some absent. The table includes 130,000 or so clones, about 89% detected once. The sequencing here drew on peripheral blood, taken on day 0 of AZD1222 vaccination. The origin of the receptors is an adult in good health. The CDR3 runs from the conserved cysteine through the conserved F or W. The order of the fields is clone size, J gene, D gene, V gene, CDR3 DNA, CDR3 protein. D genes are given only for firm matches. Not every row has a clone size; where given, it reads once, few, many or a size class.

>-|TRBJ2-3|-|TRBV15
TGTGCCACCAGCCCGGGAGTCGCAGATACGCAGTATTTT
CATSPGVADTQYF
>-|TRBJ2-1|-|TRBV7-9
TGTGCCAGCAGCTTAAGGCGGGCCCGAAGCTCCTACAATGAGCAGTTCTTC
CASSLRRARSSYNEQFF
>few|TRBJ2-2|TRBD2|TRBV30
TGTGCCTGGAGTCAGCGGGAGTTCGGGGAGCTGTTTTTT
CAWSQREFGELFF
>-|TRBJ2-3|-|TRBV18
TGTGCCAGCTCCCCCATGGATACGCAGTATTTT
CASSPMDTQYF
>-|TRBJ1-1|-|TRBV12-3/TRBV12-4
TGTGCCAGTTCTCCATATCAAGGGACTGAAGCTTTCTTT
CASSPYQGTEAFF
>-|TRBJ2-7|TRBD1|TRBV24-1
TGTGCCACCAGTGATCCCCGGGACAGGGAGGACGAGCAGTACTTC
CATSDPRDREDEQYF
>-|TRBJ1-1|-|TRBV12-5
TGTGCTAGTGGTTTCGGGGATTCCACTGAAGCTTTCTTT
CASGFGDSTEAFF
>-|TRBJ2-3|-|TRBV10-3
TGTGCCATCGGAGGGGTTTTTCCACGCACAGATACGCAGTATTTT
CAIGGVFPRTDTQYF
>-|TRBJ1-5|-|TRBV6-1
TGTGCCAGCAGTTTGCGGGGGGAGGGTCAGCCCCAGCATTTT
CASSLRGEGQPQHF
>-|TRBJ1-1|-|TRBV7-6
TGTGCCAGCAGCTCACAGATTGAAGCTTTCTTT
CASSSQIEAFF
>-|TRBJ2-2|TRBD1|TRBV12-3/TRBV12-4
TGTGCCAGCAGTCGACAGGGCCCCGGGGAGCTGTTTTTT
CASSRQGPGELFF
>-|TRBJ2-3|TRBD2|TRBV9
TGTGCCAGCAGCGTAGGAGCGGGGGCAACAGATACGCAGTATTTT
CASSVGAGATDTQYF
>-|TRBJ1-5|-|TRBV21-1
TGTGCCAGCAGCAAAGTTGGGGGGGAGCAGCAGCCCCAGCATTTT
CASSKVGGEQQPQHF
>-|TRBJ1-5|-|TRBV19
TGTGCCAGTAGTATCGGTCAGCTGAATCAGCCCCAGCATTTT
CASSIGQLNQPQHF
>-|TRBJ1-3|-|TRBV10-3
TGTGCCATCAGTGCACAGGACCTGATATATTTT
CAISAQDLIYF
>-|TRBJ2-7|-|TRBV4-1
TGCGCCAGCAGCCAAGAGGGAGTGCGGAAGCAGTACTTC
CASSQEGVRKQYF
>-|TRBJ1-3|TRBD1|TRBV9
TGTGCCAGCAGCGTAGTCGACAGGGCCTCTGGAAACACCATATATTTT
CASSVVDRASGNTIYF
>-|TRBJ2-3|-|TRBV18
TGTGCCAGCTCACCCGAGACATCCCGCCATACGCAGTATTTT
CASSPETSRHTQYF
>-|TRBJ2-1|-|TRBV7-9
TGTGCCAGCAGCGCCACAGGAGTGGGTGAGCAGTTCTTC
CASSATGVGEQFF
>-|TRBJ2-1|TRBD2|TRBV15
TGTGCCACCAGCCCTAGCGGGGGGAGCTCCTACAATGAGCAGTTCTTC
CATSPSGGSSYNEQFF
>-|TRBJ1-2|TRBD1|TRBV11-2
TGTGCCAGCACCCCTTGGCCCAGGACAGGAGATCGTGGCTACACCTTC
CASTPWPRTGDRGYTF